What follows are 30 T cell receptor beta chains derived from one specimen sequenced in a study of CD8 T cells in ankylosing spondylitis. TCRdb ran MiXCR on the 5' RACE reads and lists one entry per CDR3 protein. The sample lists under 250,000 distinct CDR3 sequences, 32% occurring once. Material: blood, either unsorted or a sorted T cell fraction (not recorded which). These TCRs come from a male donor with ankylosing spondylitis or in good health (not recorded which).

V gene TRBV2 combines with J gene TRBJ1-6; D remains ambiguous. Trimming took off 5 bases at V and 7 bases at J, with 15 bases between the two ends. This CDR3 is built from 15 residues. CDR1 and CDR2 from the germline V gene are SNHLY and FYNNEI. CDR3 nucleotides: TGTGCCAGCAGTTACCTCGACCTATGGAATTCACCCCTCCACTTT. Its translation is CASSYLDLWNSPLHF.

This clonotype was detected a few times. Here the CDR3 reads CASSQESIQGWANEKLFF. The CDR3 coding sequence is TGCGCCAGCAGCCAAGAGTCGATACAGGGGTGGGCTAATGAAAAACTGTTTTTT. V is TRBV4-1 and J is TRBJ1-4; the match to TRBD1 covers 7 bases. The trim removed 0 bases at V and 3 bases at J, leaving 10 bases unmatched. Looked up from germline, CDR1 is MGHRA and CDR2 is YSYEKL. The CDR3 has 18 amino acids.

This clonotype was seen a handful of times. The V call is TRBV7-6, the J call TRBJ2-2; D is undetermined. The germline V and J ends were trimmed by 1 base and 4 bases, with 4 bases remaining between them. Germline CDR1 is SGHVS and CDR2 is FNYEAQ. The CDR3 is 13 residues long. Here the CDR3 reads CASSLEGTGELFF. CDR3 bases: TGTGCCAGCAGCTTAGAGGGCACCGGGGAGCTGTTTTTT.

The rearrangement joins TRBV28 to TRBJ2-7; D gene unclear. Trimming left V 8 bases short and J 1 base short, with 12 bases between. The CDR3 contains 13 residues. Per germline, CDR1 MDHEN and CDR2 SYDVKM. The CDR3: CASGVGISYEQYF. The CDR3 DNA is TGTGCCAGCGGGGTTGGAATTTCCTACGAGCAGTACTTC. The full variable domain, with the rest looked up from reference TRBV28 and TRBJ2-7, is DVKVTQSSRYLVKRTGEKVFLECVQDMDHENMFWYRQDPGLGLRLIYFSYDVKMKEKGDIPEGYSVSREKKERFSLILESASTNQTSMYLCASGVGISYEQYFGPGTRLTVT.

J is TRBJ2-7 and V is TRBV4-1; 7 positions agree with TRBD1. Germline-derived CDR1 and CDR2 are MGHRA and YSYEKL. CDR3 length: 15 residues. Losses at the gene ends were 3 bases for V and 0 bases for J; bases not matched to a gene: 5. The CDR3 spells CASSQAGTVSYEQYF. The CDR3 DNA is TGCGCCAGCAGCCAGGCCGGGACAGTCTCCTACGAGCAGTACTTC.

There are a few counts of this clonotype. V usage is TRBV5-1 and J usage is TRBJ1-2; 7 nucleotides match TRBD1. Per germline, CDR1 SGHRS and CDR2 YFSETQ. The CDR3 contains 14 residues. The ends lost 4 bases at V and 2 bases at J; junction bases unmatched: 5. The CDR3 region is CASSPGQTNYGYTF. The CDR3, as DNA: TGCGCCAGCAGCCCGGGACAGACCAACTATGGCTACACCTTC.

V usage is TRBV7-2 and J usage is TRBJ2-1, with TRBD2 as a possible D gene (5 bases). V lost 5 bases to trimming and J lost 3 bases, with 11 bases between them. The germline CDR1 and CDR2 sequences are SGHTA and FQGNSA. CDR3 length: 14 residues. The CDR3 region has the DNA TGTGCCAGCAGCCCCCCCGGACTCTACAATGAGCAGTTCTTC. Translation: CASSPPGLYNEQFF.

This clonotype was seen more than once but under ten times. The chain employs TRBV20-1 and TRBJ1-2; 11 bases are a match to TRBD1. V shed 4 bases, J shed 4 bases, and the junction held 5 bases outside the gene matches. CDR1 is DFQATT and CDR2 is SNEGSKA in the germline V gene (reference sequence). The CDR3 contains 14 residues. The CDR3 sequence: CSAKSGTGGYGYTF. The CDR3 nucleotides read TGCAGTGCTAAATCCGGGACAGGGGGCTATGGCTACACCTTC.

This clonotype showed up just a few times. The chain couples TRBV6-1 to TRBJ1-4; D gene uncertain. CDR1 is MNHNS and CDR2 is SASEGT in the germline V gene. Trimming stripped 5 bases from V and 4 bases from J, with 14 bases between. The CDR3 spans 15 residues. CDR3 sequence (DNA): TGTGCCAGCAGTACCCCTCGGAAGGGTAATGAAAAACTGTTTTTT. Protein: CASSTPRKGNEKLFF.

J is TRBJ2-3 and V is TRBV20-1, with no clear D. The CDR3 has 15 amino acids. The V end lost 3 bases, the J end lost 0 bases, and 13 bases lay between the germline ends. CDR1 is DFQATT and CDR2 is SNEGSKA in the germline V gene (reference sequence). The CDR3 sequence is CSASGSAFSTDTQYF. The DNA for the CDR3 is TGCAGTGCTAGTGGCTCAGCCTTTAGCACAGATACGCAGTATTTT.

This clonotype was counted only a few times. The CDR3 DNA reads TGCAGCGTTGAACAGGTCCAAGAGACCCAGTACTTC. Protein sequence: CSVEQVQETQYF. The chain links TRBV29-1 to TRBJ2-5; D is unclear. The germline V and J ends were trimmed by 2 bases and 1 base, with 5 bases remaining between them. This CDR3 is built from 12 residues. The germline CDR1 and CDR2 sequences are SQVTM and ANQGSEA.

The V and J genes are TRBV7-9 and TRBJ2-5, with 10 positions matching TRBD1. CDR3 length: 15 amino acids. CDR1 and CDR2 (germline): SEHNR, FQNEAQ (reference sequence). The junction had 9 bases not matched to a gene; V was cut back by 6 bases and J by 5 bases. The CDR3 DNA is TGTGCCAGCAGTATACCCCGGGACAGGGGTGAGACCCAGTACTTC. Protein: CASSIPRDRGETQYF.

This chain links TRBV9 with TRBJ2-3; D is uncertain. The CDR3 loop spans 14 amino acids. The V gene lost 0 bases and the J gene lost 1 base, with 6 bases spanning the gap. Germline assignment: CDR1 SGDLS and CDR2 YYNGEE. CDR3 amino acids: CASSVEVGTDTQYF. The DNA for the CDR3 is TGTGCCAGCAGCGTAGAAGTCGGCACAGATACGCAGTATTTT.

The chain couples TRBV20-1 to TRBJ2-7; TRBD2 might be the D (6 bases). Per germline, CDR1 DFQATT and CDR2 SNEGSKA (reference sequence). The CDR3 spans 13 residues. Trimming took 6 bases from V and 3 from J, leaving 15 bases between them. CDR3 amino acids: CSAEGRTNYEQYF. The CDR3 nucleotides are TGCAGTGCCGAGGGGCGGACTAACTACGAGCAGTACTTC.

This clonotype showed up just a few times. The DNA of the CDR3 is TGTGCCAGCAGTGACTCGATCAGCCCTGGGGAGCTGTTTTTT. This gives the protein CASSDSISPGELFF. The V gene is TRBV6-4, the J gene TRBJ2-2; D gene uncertain. V was trimmed by 0 bases and J by 8 bases, leaving 10 bases between them. The germline V gene has CDR1 MRHNA and CDR2 SNTAGT. The CDR3 totals 14 residues.

The chain uses TRBV9 and TRBJ2-7; possibly TRBD1 for D (6 bases). From germline, CDR1 is SGDLS and CDR2 YYNGEE. The V gene lost 0 bases and the J gene lost 6 bases, with 10 bases spanning the gap. The CDR3 is 13 amino acids. This chain's CDR3 is CASSVAGAAEQYF. The CDR3 bases are TGTGCCAGCAGCGTAGCAGGGGCCGCCGAGCAGTACTTC.

This chain links TRBV7-2 with TRBJ1-1; no definite D call. The CDR3 is 13 amino acids. Trimming took off 3 bases at V and 3 bases at J, with 8 bases between the two ends. The V gene's germline CDR1 is SGHTA and CDR2 FQGNSA. The CDR3: CASSLHRDTEAFF. CDR3 nucleotide sequence: TGTGCCAGCAGCTTGCACCGGGACACTGAAGCTTTCTTT.

This clonotype was picked up a small number of times. The gene calls are TRBV5-6 and TRBJ2-3, with 7 bases identical to TRBD2. CDR3 length: 14 amino acids. V was pared by 2 bases and J by 4 bases, with 4 bases of the junction left unmatched. Germline V lookup: CDR1 SGHDT, CDR2 YYEEEE. The CDR3 DNA follows: TGTGCCAGCAGCTTAGGACTAGATGCAGATACGCAGTATTTT. Its translation: CASSLGLDADTQYF.

A single count supports this clonotype. CDR3 sequence (DNA): TGTGCCAGCAGCGTAGGGCTAGCGGGGGGCCGCACAGATACGCAGTATTTT. Protein sequence: CASSVGLAGGRTDTQYF. The V gene is TRBV9, the J gene TRBJ2-3; 11 nucleotides line up with TRBD2. The CDR3 runs to 17 residues. Looked up from germline, CDR1 is SGDLS and CDR2 is YYNGEE. Trimming cost V 0 bases and J 1 base; bases outside gene matches: 4.

This clonotype was seen a few times. The gene calls are TRBV11-2 and TRBJ2-1, with TRBD2 matching over 10 bases. This CDR3 is built from 14 residues. V gave up 2 bases and J gave up 15 bases; unmatched junction bases: 10. Per germline, CDR1 SGHAT and CDR2 FQNNGV. The CDR3 nucleotides are TGTGCCAGCAGCTTACTAGCGGGGGCCCCTCGTGCGTTCTTC. Translated: CASSLLAGAPRAFF.

The J gene is TRBJ2-2, the V gene TRBV29-1, with D perhaps TRBD1 or TRBD2 (6 bases each). Germline V CDR1 and CDR2: SQVTM, ANQGSEA. The CDR3 extends over 14 amino acids. Trimming cost V 3 bases and J 3 bases, with 11 bases left between them. The DNA for the CDR3 is TGCAGCGTTGACGGGGGCCAGGACACCGGGGAGCTGTTTTTT. As protein: CSVDGGQDTGELFF.

This clonotype came up a few times. The chain recombines TRBV10-3 with TRBJ2-1; the D gene is possibly TRBD2 (6 bases). Germline lookup yields CDR1 ENHRY and CDR2 SYGVKD. The CDR3 length is 14 residues. Between the trimmed V and J ends, which lost 3 bases and 10 bases, there was a span of 16 bases. The CDR3: CAISESALSGEQFF. The DNA for the CDR3 is TGTGCCATCAGTGAATCCGCCCTGAGCGGGGAGCAGTTCTTC.

The chain uses TRBV10-2 and TRBJ2-7; no clear D. V lost 6 bases, J lost 3 bases, and 6 bases lay in between. The CDR3 spans 11 residues. In germline, CDR1 is WSHSY, CDR2 SAAADI. CDR3 residues: CASRAHYEQYF. The DNA for the CDR3 is TGCGCCAGCAGGGCGCACTACGAGCAGTACTTC.

The chain recombines TRBV10-3 with TRBJ1-3; unclear D gene. CDR1 ENHRY and CDR2 SYGVKD come from the germline V gene. The CDR3 totals 13 residues. Trimming took 8 bases from V and 0 from J, leaving 8 bases between them. This chain's CDR3 is CAIWANSGNTIYF. CDR3 in DNA: TGTGCCATCTGGGCCAACTCTGGAAACACCATATATTTT.

This clonotype has a count of ten or more. The chain employs TRBV12-3 or TRBV12-4 and TRBJ1-6, with D hard to call. V dropped 3 bases and J dropped 6 bases, with 3 bases sitting between them. This CDR3 contains 12 residues. CDR3 in amino acids: CASSLGNSPLHF. CDR3 bases: TGTGCCAGCAGTTTGGGTAATTCACCCCTCCACTTT.

The V call is TRBV7-2, the J call TRBJ2-1; 7 positions match TRBD1. This CDR3 comprises 13 residues. The V and J ends lost 6 bases and 9 bases, in that order; junction bases with no gene match: 8. CDR1 is SGHTA and CDR2 is FQGNSA in the germline V gene. CDR3 sequence reads: CASRATGQPEQFF. In DNA, the CDR3 is TGTGCCAGCAGGGCCACGGGACAGCCTGAGCAGTTCTTC.

In DNA form, the CDR3 reads TGTGCCAGCAGTTTAAAGGTCTGGGACAGTACTGGAAACACCATATATTTT. Translating gives CASSLKVWDSTGNTIYF. The chain joins TRBV12-3 or TRBV12-4 to TRBJ1-3; 7 bases are a match to TRBD1. J was trimmed by 2 bases and V by 2 bases; bases with no gene match: 9. This CDR3 contains 17 residues.

V and J are TRBV5-6 and TRBJ2-2, with 9 bases identical to TRBD2. Unmatched junction bases numbered 11, after V lost 2 bases and J lost 3 bases. Per the germline V gene, CDR1 is SGHDT and CDR2 is YYEEEE. This CDR3 is 18 amino acids long. CDR3 residues: CASSLWRGGFLYTGELFF. The CDR3 DNA reads TGTGCCAGCAGCTTATGGCGGGGGGGCTTCCTCTACACCGGGGAGCTGTTTTTT.

This chain connects TRBV7-3 to TRBJ2-2, with D perhaps matching TRBD2 (7 bases). Deletions cut 4 bases from V and 5 bases from J, with 17 bases between. The CDR3 is 16 amino acids. The germline V gene encodes CDR1 SGHTA and CDR2 FQGTGA. In DNA form, the CDR3 reads TGTGCCAGCAGCTCCTCCGGGGGGCGTGGGACCGGGGAGCTGTTTTTT. Residues: CASSSSGGRGTGELFF.

This clonotype was detected a few times. The chain carries TRBV15 and TRBJ2-1; 9 positions agree with TRBD2. The trim removed 0 bases at V and 7 bases at J, leaving 7 bases unmatched. Germline V gene sequence: CDR1 LNHNV, CDR2 YYDKDF (reference sequence). This CDR3 has 16 residues. The CDR3 loop reads CATSRELAGSLNEQFF. The CDR3 DNA is TGTGCCACCAGCAGAGAGCTAGCGGGGAGTTTAAATGAGCAGTTCTTC.